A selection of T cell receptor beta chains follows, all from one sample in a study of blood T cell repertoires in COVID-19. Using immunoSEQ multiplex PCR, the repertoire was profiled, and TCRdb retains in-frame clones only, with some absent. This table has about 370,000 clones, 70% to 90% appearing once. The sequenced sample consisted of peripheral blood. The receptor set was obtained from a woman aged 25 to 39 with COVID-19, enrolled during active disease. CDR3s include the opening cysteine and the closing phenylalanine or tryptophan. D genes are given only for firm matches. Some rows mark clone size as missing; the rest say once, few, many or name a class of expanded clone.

TGTGCCAGCAGCCGGTGGGAACTAGACCTCTACAATGAGCAGTTCTTC	CASSRWELDLYNEQFF	-	-	TRBV5-5	TRBJ2-1
TGTGCCAGCAGCCAAGGGACAGGGATGGGAAACACCATATATTTT	CASSQGTGMGNTIYF	TRBD1	few	TRBV3-1/TRBV3-2	TRBJ1-3
TGTGCCAGTAAGAAGTCGGGAGGGACTTACAATGAGCAGTTCTTC	CASKKSGGTYNEQFF	TRBD2	-	TRBV19	TRBJ2-1
TGTGCCAGCAGGACAACAGGGGGGCCCCAAGAGACCCAGTACTTC	CASRTTGGPQETQYF	TRBD1	-	TRBV11-2	TRBJ2-5
TGCGCCAGCAGCTTGGTTTCTCGGGGGGACACTGAAGCTTTCTTT	CASSLVSRGDTEAFF	-	-	TRBV5-1	TRBJ1-1
TGTGCCAGCAGCTTGGCGGTGGGACAGAATGAAAAACTGTTTTTT	CASSLAVGQNEKLFF	TRBD1	-	TRBV5-6	TRBJ1-4
TGTGCCAGCAGTGAAGCGCTTAGCAGGGGCTACGAGCAGTACTTC	CASSEALSRGYEQYF	-	once	TRBV6-1	TRBJ2-7
TGTGCCAGCAGTATTTCAGACAGCCCCTCTGGAAACACCATATATTTT	CASSISDSPSGNTIYF	-	-	TRBV28	TRBJ1-3
TGTGCCACCCGATCGACAGGGCAGACCGGGGAGCTGTTTTTT	CATRSTGQTGELFF	TRBD1	-	TRBV10-3	TRBJ2-2
TGTGCCTGGAGTCAGGGATCGTCCTTTGGCTACACCTTC	CAWSQGSSFGYTF	-	-	TRBV30	TRBJ1-2
TGTGCCAGCAGCTTTACAGGGCGATCTGGAAACACCATATATTTT	CASSFTGRSGNTIYF	-	-	TRBV7-2	TRBJ1-3
TGTGCCAGCTTATTGACCCAGGGCGTCGGGACCCAGTACTTC	CASLLTQGVGTQYF	-	-	TRBV3-1/TRBV3-2	TRBJ2-5
TGTGCCAGCAGCTTAGATCCGAGGTTGGCCATCTTC	CASSLDPRLAIF	-	-	TRBV11-3	TRBJ1-2
TGCGCCAGCAGCCCAAAGAGAGGGGGCCCTAGCAATCAGCCCCAGCATTTT	CASSPKRGGPSNQPQHF	TRBD1	many	TRBV4-1	TRBJ1-5
TGCGCCAGCAGCTTGGTGGTTAGCGGGGGGGCGAGGACAGATACGCAGTATTTT	CASSLVVSGGARTDTQYF	TRBD2	-	TRBV5-1	TRBJ2-3
TGCGCCAGCAGCCAAGAACGCCTAGGCACCCAGTACTTC	CASSQERLGTQYF	-	few	TRBV4-1	TRBJ2-5
TGTGCCAGCAGCGGGACAGGGTTAGGCGAAAAACTGTTTTTT	CASSGTGLGEKLFF	TRBD1	-	TRBV9	TRBJ1-4
TGCGCCAGCAGCCAAGTGCACGGAGGCACCATATATTTT	CASSQVHGGTIYF	-	-	TRBV4-3	TRBJ1-3
TGTGCCAGCAGTTCCGGGACAGGGGATGGCTACACCTTC	CASSSGTGDGYTF	TRBD1	-	TRBV7-9	TRBJ1-2
TGCAGCGCCGAGTGGGGGGGCGATGAAAAACTGTTTTTT	CSAEWGGDEKLFF	-	-	TRBV29-1	TRBJ1-4
TGTGCCAGCAGTGCCGGGACTAGCGGGAAGCCGGATCTCTTC	CASSAGTSGKPDLF	TRBD2	-	TRBV6-4	TRBJ2-1
TGTGCCAGCAGTGCTGGCGGGGGCCGGAGCGAGCAGTACTTC	CASSAGGGRSEQYF	-	-	TRBV2	TRBJ2-7
TGCGCCAGCAGTTCCCATGCCCTCTTTCGCGAGAGGGGGGGGCGCGCAACTAATGAAAAACTGTTTTTT	CASSSHALFRERGGRATNEKLFF	-	-	TRBV10-2	TRBJ1-4
TGTGCCCCCAACCAGGGTAGGAACTATGGCTACACCTTC	CAPNQGRNYGYTF	-	-	TRBV2	TRBJ1-2
TGTGCCAGCAGCCACCGAGGGGGGGATAATCAAGAGACCCAGTACTTC	CASSHRGGDNQETQYF	-	-	TRBV3-1/TRBV3-2	TRBJ2-5
TGTGCCAGTAGTATGACAGGGAACACTGAAGCTTTCTTT	CASSMTGNTEAFF	-	many	TRBV19	TRBJ1-1
TGTGCTAGTGGTGGGGTTGGACTAGCGGGAGACAATGAGCAGTTCTTC	CASGGVGLAGDNEQFF	TRBD2	once	TRBV12-5	TRBJ2-1
TGTGCCACCAGTGCCAGACAGGGGCGAAGGGATGGCTACACCTTC	CATSARQGRRDGYTF	TRBD1	-	TRBV24-1	TRBJ1-2
TGTGCCAGTAGTATAGTGCGGGACAGGGCCACTCTCAGCTCCTACAATGAGCAGTTCTTC	CASSIVRDRATLSSYNEQFF	TRBD1	-	TRBV19	TRBJ2-1